This is a list of T cell receptor beta chains from one sample in a study of PD-1 blockade in mismatch repair-deficient tumors. The method was immunoSEQ multiplex PCR; TCRdb's version includes in-frame clones alone and lacks a portion of them. The repertoire includes roughly 9,000 clones, roughly nine tenths of them detected once, and 14% to 15% sits in the top ten. These receptors' targets are unknown. This sample comprised cells cultured in vitro, obtained from a patient treated with pembrolizumab. These receptor sequences come from an adult with mismatch repair-deficient cancer. Each CDR3 is given with its conserved first and last residue. D genes are given only for firm matches. Clone size is not always given. Where it is, it says once, few, many or a class for expanded clones.

j_call | v_call | clone_size | d_call | cdr3_aa | cdr3_nt
TRBJ2-5 | TRBV9 | - | - | CASSEGSSKETQYF | TGTGCCAGCAGCGAGGGCTCTAGTAAAGAGACCCAGTACTTC
TRBJ2-7 | TRBV9 | - | - | CASSVRLGSEQYF | TGTGCCAGCAGCGTGAGGCTCGGGTCCGAGCAGTACTTC
TRBJ2-1 | TRBV11-1 | - | TRBD2 | CASSPGTSGTYNEQFF | TGTGCCAGCAGCCCCGGGACTAGCGGAACCTACAATGAGCAGTTCTTC
TRBJ1-6 | TRBV9 | - | TRBD1 | CASSGSRGGKNSPLHF | TGTGCCAGCAGCGGATCCAGGGGGGGTAAGAATTCACCCCTCCACTTT
TRBJ1-1 | TRBV19 | - | TRBD1 | CASIAQGEMNTEAFF | TGTGCCAGTATAGCCCAGGGGGAGATGAACACTGAAGCTTTCTTT
TRBJ1-4 | TRBV5-1 | - | - | CASSLGEVLATNEKLFF | TGCGCCAGCAGCTTGGGGGAAGTTCTTGCAACTAATGAAAAACTGTTTTTT
TRBJ2-3 | TRBV28 | - | TRBD2 | CASTVAGGTDTQYF | TGTGCCAGCACCGTAGCGGGAGGCACAGATACGCAGTATTTT
TRBJ1-1 | TRBV28 | - | - | CASTSLVRGYTEAFF | TGTGCCAGCACCTCCTTGGTTCGAGGGTACACTGAAGCTTTCTTT
TRBJ1-4 | TRBV28 | - | TRBD1 | CASRDRGPGEKLFF | TGTGCCAGCCGGGACAGGGGGCCTGGTGAAAAACTGTTTTTT
TRBJ2-5 | TRBV30 | - | - | CAWRSLGQETQYF | TGTGCCTGGAGAAGTCTAGGGCAAGAGACCCAGTACTTC
TRBJ2-7 | TRBV13 | - | - | CASSLGQGDYYEQYF | TGTGCCAGCAGCTTAGGACAGGGGGACTACTACGAGCAGTACTTC
TRBJ1-5 | TRBV7-2 | - | - | CASSFTDNQPQHF | TGTGCCAGCAGCTTTACAGATAATCAGCCCCAGCATTTT
TRBJ2-2 | TRBV10-1 | - | TRBD1 | CASSESTGVTGELFF | TGCGCCAGCAGTGAGAGTACAGGGGTCACCGGGGAGCTGTTTTTT
TRBJ1-3 | TRBV4-2 | - | - | CASSQDAAESGNTIYF | TGTGCCAGCAGCCAAGACGCGGCAGAATCTGGAAACACCATATATTTT
TRBJ2-1 | TRBV30 | - | TRBD2 | CAWSPRTSGKSSYNEQFF | TGTGCCTGGAGTCCCCGGACTAGCGGGAAAAGCTCCTACAATGAGCAGTTCTTC
TRBJ1-5 | TRBV27 | once | - | CASSFAGVNQPQHF | TGTGCCAGCAGTTTTGCAGGGGTCAATCAGCCCCAGCATTTT
TRBJ2-2 | TRBV7-9 | few | TRBD2 | CASSITTGAGETGELFF | TGTGCCAGCAGTATCACCACCGGGGCGGGAGAGACCGGGGAGCTGTTTTTT
TRBJ2-3 | TRBV7-9 | few | TRBD2 | CASSPPGLAGMDTQYF | TGTGCCAGCAGCCCCCCTGGACTAGCGGGGATGGATACGCAGTATTTT
TRBJ2-1 | TRBV7-6 | - | TRBD2 | CASSRPSGRVYNEQFF | TGTGCCAGCAGCCGCCCAAGCGGGAGGGTTTACAATGAGCAGTTCTTC
TRBJ2-3 | TRBV2 | - | - | CASSLTTDTQYF | TGTGCCAGCAGCCTTACCACAGATACGCAGTATTTT
TRBJ1-6 | TRBV9 | - | - | CASSPTGGNAYNSPLHF | TGTGCCAGCAGCCCCACAGGAGGGAACGCCTATAATTCACCCCTCCACTTT
TRBJ2-7 | TRBV9 | - | - | CASSAPGGQRQYF | TGTGCCAGCAGCGCGCCAGGAGGACAGCGGCAGTACTTC
TRBJ1-1 | TRBV28 | - | - | CASSSPAVFGAFF | TGTGCCAGCAGTTCCCCTGCCGTGTTTGGAGCTTTCTTT
TRBJ1-2 | TRBV4-1 | - | - | CASSQDGQNYGYTF | TGCGCCAGCAGCCAAGACGGGCAGAATTATGGCTACACCTTC
TRBJ1-2 | TRBV2 | - | - | CASSDEGNCGYTF | TGTGCCAGCAGTGATGAGGGGAACTGTGGCTACACCTTC
TRBJ1-1 | TRBV19 | - | - | CASSISANTEAFF | TGTGCCAGTAGTATATCAGCGAACACTGAAGCTTTCTTT
TRBJ2-2 | TRBV7-9 | - | - | CASSLALTVNTGELFF | TGTGCCAGCAGCTTAGCGCTTACAGTGAACACCGGGGAGCTGTTTTTT
TRBJ1-2 | TRBV11-2 | few | - | CASSLELGLGADGYTF | TGTGCCAGCAGCTTAGAGCTGGGGCTCGGGGCTGATGGCTACACCTTC
TRBJ2-1 | TRBV29-1 | - | - | CSVGPLPSTSYNEQFF | TGCAGCGTTGGCCCTCTTCCTAGTACCTCCTACAATGAGCAGTTCTTC
TRBJ2-5 | TRBV7-6 | - | TRBD2 | CASSLGGLVKETQYF | TGTGCCAGCAGCTTAGGGGGACTAGTTAAAGAGACCCAGTACTTC
TRBJ2-7 | TRBV10-3 | - | TRBD1 | CAISSDRELFHEQYF | TGTGCCATCAGTTCGGACAGGGAATTATTCCACGAGCAGTACTTC
TRBJ2-1 | TRBV19 | - | TRBD2 | CASSIGGLAGVIGGNEQFF | TGTGCCAGTAGTATAGGCGGACTAGCGGGAGTTATTGGTGGCAATGAGCAGTTCTTC
TRBJ2-5 | TRBV7-6 | - | TRBD1 | CASSPAWDRVYQETQYF | TGTGCCAGCAGCCCCGCTTGGGACAGGGTGTACCAAGAGACCCAGTACTTC
TRBJ2-3 | TRBV27 | - | TRBD2 | CASRRTSGSGDTQYF | TGTGCCAGCAGGAGGACTAGCGGGAGTGGAGATACGCAGTATTTT
TRBJ1-1 | TRBV5-1 | - | - | CASSLESNPARAFF | TGCGCTAGCAGCTTGGAGTCTAACCCTGCGCGCGCTTTCTTT
TRBJ2-5 | TRBV30 | - | TRBD2 | CAWRFPGGGLAGVGETQYF | TGTGCCTGGAGATTCCCAGGGGGCGGACTAGCGGGAGTAGGAGAGACCCAGTACTTC
TRBJ1-5 | TRBV9 | - | - | CASSVGTHNQPQHF | TGTGCCAGCAGCGTAGGGACACATAATCAGCCCCAGCATTTT
TRBJ2-7 | TRBV13 | - | TRBD2 | CASSESGTYYEQYF | TGTGCCAGCAGCGAGAGCGGGACCTACTACGAGCAGTACTTC
TRBJ1-1 | TRBV19 | - | - | CASSKGIWNTEAFF | TGTGCCAGTAGTAAAGGGATTTGGAACACTGAAGCTTTCTTT
TRBJ1-4 | TRBV5-1 | once | - | CASSPLGAPNEKLFF | TGCGCCAGCAGCCCCCTCGGGGCCCCGAATGAAAAACTGTTTTTT
TRBJ2-1 | TRBV4-2 | - | TRBD2 | CASSQFGRGSYQDNEQFF | TGTGCCAGCAGCCAATTTGGGCGGGGGTCTTACCAAGACAATGAGCAGTTCTTC
TRBJ2-2 | TRBV10-3 | - | - | CAISEGRLTGELFF | TGTGCCATCAGTGAGGGCAGGCTCACCGGGGAGCTGTTTTTT
TRBJ2-3 | TRBV7-3 | few | - | CASSLKVGGEDTQYF | TGTGCCAGCAGCTTAAAGGTGGGAGGAGAAGATACGCAGTATTTT
TRBJ2-1 | TRBV7-9 | few | - | CASSLTQGTYNEQFF | TGTGCCAGCAGCTTAACACAGGGAACGTACAATGAGCAGTTCTTC
TRBJ2-2 | TRBV10-3 | few | - | CAISGVWSLDTGELFF | TGTGCCATCAGCGGAGTATGGAGCCTCGACACCGGGGAGCTGTTTTTT
TRBJ1-2 | TRBV5-6 | - | - | CASSLEQGPEDGYTF | TGTGCCAGCAGCTTAGAACAGGGACCTGAGGATGGCTACACCTTC
TRBJ2-7 | TRBV5-1 | - | - | CASSLAAAFSSYEQYF | TGCGCCAGCAGCTTGGCGGCAGCCTTTAGCTCCTACGAGCAGTACTTC
TRBJ1-4 | TRBV18 | once | - | CASSLTQNEKLFF | TGTGCCAGCTCACTTACGCAAAATGAAAAACTGTTTTTT